These T cell receptor beta chains were read from a single sample in a study of neoadjuvant anti-PD-1 for oral cavity cancer. Produced via immunoSEQ multiplex PCR; TCRdb's table is partial and in-frame only. The sample has tens of thousands of clones, about 25% seen once; the top ten hold approximately 16%. The sample here was tumor tissue, taken after nivolumab (anti-PD-1) treatment. The source of these receptors is a person between 35 and 79 years old with oral cavity squamous cell carcinoma. Each CDR3 is given with its conserved first and last residue. A D gene is named only where the DNA matches it firmly. Clone size appears in some rows only: once, few, many, or a class for an expanded clone.

V: TRBV11-2; D: NA; size: NA; length: 15; J: TRBJ2-2; DNA: TGTGCCAGCAGGACTGGGACACTGAACACCGGGGAGCTGTTTTTT; CDR3: CASRTGTLNTGELFF
V: TRBV7-2; D: NA; size: NA; length: 14; J: TRBJ1-1; DNA: TGTGCCAGCAGCTTACGGTTCCCGGACGTTGAAGCTTTCTTT; CDR3: CASSLRFPDVEAFF
V: TRBV6-6; D: NA; size: NA; length: 12; J: TRBJ1-2; DNA: TGTGCCAGCAGTTACTGGAGCGATGGCTACACCTTC; CDR3: CASSYWSDGYTF
V: TRBV10-3; D: TRBD2; size: few; length: 15; J: TRBJ2-7; DNA: TGTGCCACTCAACCGACTAGCGGGGGTACCTACGAGCAGTACTTC; CDR3: CATQPTSGGTYEQYF
V: TRBV7-3; D: NA; size: NA; length: 12; J: TRBJ2-3; DNA: TGTGCCAGCAGCCGGCCCGGTGATACGCAGTATTTT; CDR3: CASSRPGDTQYF
V: TRBV15; D: TRBD2; size: NA; length: 17; J: TRBJ2-1; DNA: TGTGCCACCAGCCCCCTAACTAGCGGGGGATCCTACAATGAGCAGTTCTTC; CDR3: CATSPLTSGGSYNEQFF
V: TRBV20-1; D: NA; size: NA; length: 11; J: TRBJ1-2; DNA: TGCAGTGCGAACGGTCGTTATGGCTACACCTTC; CDR3: CSANGRYGYTF
V: TRBV5-5; D: TRBD2; size: many; length: 14; J: TRBJ2-7; DNA: TGTGCCAGCAGAAGACTAGCGGGAGCGGATGAGCAGTACTTC; CDR3: CASRRLAGADEQYF
V: TRBV7-9; D: NA; size: few; length: 11; J: TRBJ1-5; DNA: TGTGCCAGCAGCCCAACTCAGCCCCAGCATTTT; CDR3: CASSPTQPQHF
V: TRBV6-1; D: NA; size: NA; length: 15; J: TRBJ2-2; DNA: TGTGCCAGCGGAGAGCCGGGTACTTTCACCGGGGAGCTGTTTTTT; CDR3: CASGEPGTFTGELFF
V: TRBV30; D: NA; size: few; length: 15; J: TRBJ1-3; DNA: TGTGCCTGGAGTGTACCTCGGCAGGCTGGAAACACCATATATTTT; CDR3: CAWSVPRQAGNTIYF
V: TRBV5-6; D: NA; size: NA; length: 13; J: TRBJ2-7; DNA: TGTGCCAGCAGCTTGGGCAATTCCTACGAGCAGTACTTC; CDR3: CASSLGNSYEQYF
V: TRBV6-6; D: NA; size: few; length: 13; J: TRBJ2-7; DNA: TGTGCCAGCAGCTACCCCGACAGCTACGAGCAGTACTTC; CDR3: CASSYPDSYEQYF
V: TRBV5-1; D: TRBD2; size: few; length: 15; J: TRBJ2-2; DNA: TGCGCCAGCAGCGCGGGGGGACAAAACACCGGGGAGCTGTTTTTT; CDR3: CASSAGGQNTGELFF
V: TRBV7-8; D: TRBD2; size: NA; length: 13; J: TRBJ2-1; DNA: TGTGCCAGCAGCTTAGGGACTAGTCTTTTATTGTTCTTC; CDR3: CASSLGTSLLLFF
V: TRBV27; D: NA; size: many; length: 14; J: TRBJ1-4; DNA: TGTGCCAGCAGCATGAGAGGGGGGGGCGAAAAACTGTTTTTT; CDR3: CASSMRGGGEKLFF
V: TRBV4-1; D: TRBD1; size: NA; length: 15; J: TRBJ1-2; DNA: TGCGCCAGCAGCCAAGATCAAACAGGGGCCTATGGCTACACCTTC; CDR3: CASSQDQTGAYGYTF
V: TRBV5-1; D: TRBD2; size: NA; length: 16; J: TRBJ2-3; DNA: TGCGCCAGCAGCCCCCAAGCGGGGGGGACGGTAGATACGCAGTATTTT; CDR3: CASSPQAGGTVDTQYF
V: TRBV5-6; D: NA; size: few; length: 14; J: TRBJ1-1; DNA: TGTGCCAGCAGCTCGCAGGGTTGGGAAGCTGAAGCTTTCTTT; CDR3: CASSSQGWEAEAFF
V: TRBV28; D: NA; size: NA; length: 17; J: TRBJ2-3; DNA: TGTGCCAGCAGTTTTTTTGGGCACAGGGGAGGTGGAGATACGCAGTATTTT; CDR3: CASSFFGHRGGGDTQYF
V: TRBV5-1; D: TRBD1; size: few; length: 15; J: TRBJ1-2; DNA: TGCGCCAGCAGTGAAGGGACAGGGGGAGTCTATGGCTACACCTTC; CDR3: CASSEGTGGVYGYTF
V: TRBV27; D: NA; size: few; length: 15; J: TRBJ2-7; DNA: TGTGCCAGCAGCCCAATCACAGGGACATCCTACGAGCAGTACTTC; CDR3: CASSPITGTSYEQYF
V: TRBV7-9; D: NA; size: few; length: 12; J: TRBJ1-2; DNA: TGTGCCAGCAGCCCCTCGTTAGATGGCTACACCTTC; CDR3: CASSPSLDGYTF
V: TRBV11-2; D: NA; size: many; length: 15; J: TRBJ2-2; DNA: TGTGCCAGCAGTGCCGTGCGGGGAAACACCGGGGAGCTGTTTTTT; CDR3: CASSAVRGNTGELFF
V: TRBV19; D: TRBD2; size: NA; length: 17; J: TRBJ2-2; DNA: TGTGCCAGTAGTACCGGACTAGCGGGAGGTTCCACCGGGGAGCTGTTTTTT; CDR3: CASSTGLAGGSTGELFF
V: TRBV9; D: NA; size: NA; length: 16; J: TRBJ2-7; DNA: TGTGCCAGCAGCACCCTCGGGTGGGGAGCTGGTTCCGAGCAGTACTTC; CDR3: CASSTLGWGAGSEQYF
V: TRBV5-1; D: TRBD1; size: NA; length: 15; J: TRBJ1-1; DNA: TGCGCCAGCAGCTTGGAGGGACAGGGGCCCGGTGAAGCTTTCTTT; CDR3: CASSLEGQGPGEAFF
V: TRBV28; D: NA; size: NA; length: 16; J: TRBJ2-5; DNA: TGTGCCAGCAGGGGACAACCAGGAAGGGGAGCTGGGACCCAGTACTTC; CDR3: CASRGQPGRGAGTQYF
V: TRBV18; D: NA; size: medium-sized; length: 13; J: TRBJ2-2; DNA: TGTGCCAGCTCCGCGATGGTCTTAGGGGAGCTGTTTTTT; CDR3: CASSAMVLGELFF
V: TRBV19; D: NA; size: NA; length: 13; J: TRBJ1-1; DNA: TGTGCCAGTAGTTTCCGACAGGCACTTGAAGCTTTCTTT; CDR3: CASSFRQALEAFF
V: TRBV7-8; D: NA; size: once; length: 18; J: TRBJ1-1; DNA: TGTGCCAGCAGCTTAGCGCAACGGGTGAGGGGCGTTAACACTGAAGCTTTCTTT; CDR3: CASSLAQRVRGVNTEAFF
V: TRBV5-6; D: NA; size: NA; length: 14; J: TRBJ2-3; DNA: TGTGCCAGCAGCTTGGGTTATAGGGGAGATACGCAGTATTTT; CDR3: CASSLGYRGDTQYF
V: TRBV29-1; D: NA; size: few; length: 13; J: TRBJ1-4; DNA: TGCAGCGTTACAGGGTTGACTAATGAAAAACTGTTTTTT; CDR3: CSVTGLTNEKLFF
V: TRBV10-2; D: NA; size: few; length: 8; J: TRBJ1-1; DNA: TGCGCCAGGGGCCCCGCTTTCTTT; CDR3: CARGPAFF
V: TRBV5-6; D: NA; size: few; length: 12; J: TRBJ1-5; DNA: TGTGCCAGCAGCTTGCTCCTAGGGCCCCAGCATTTT; CDR3: CASSLLLGPQHF
V: TRBV29-1; D: TRBD1; size: NA; length: 12; J: TRBJ1-1; DNA: TGCAGCGTGGTGGACAGGGACACTGAAGCTTTCTTT; CDR3: CSVVDRDTEAFF
V: TRBV7-3; D: NA; size: NA; length: 13; J: TRBJ1-1; DNA: TGTGCCAGCAGCTTACAAGGGATGCCTGAAGCTTTCTTT; CDR3: CASSLQGMPEAFF
V: TRBV7-9; D: TRBD1; size: few; length: 14; J: TRBJ1-2; DNA: TGTGCCAGCAGCTTAGCTGGACAGGGGGATGGCTACACCTTC; CDR3: CASSLAGQGDGYTF
V: TRBV5-1; D: NA; size: NA; length: 14; J: TRBJ1-1; DNA: TGCGCCAGCAGCTCCGGGTCGGGACGGACTGCGACTTTCTTT; CDR3: CASSSGSGRTATFF
V: TRBV12-5; D: NA; size: NA; length: 14; J: TRBJ1-5; DNA: TGTGCTAGTGGCGAACGGGAAAAGGATCAGCCCCAGCATTTT; CDR3: CASGEREKDQPQHF
V: TRBV2; D: NA; size: few; length: 12; J: TRBJ2-7; DNA: TGTGCCAGCAGGGACGCCTCCTACGAGCAGTACTTC; CDR3: CASRDASYEQYF
V: TRBV5-1; D: TRBD1; size: NA; length: 15; J: TRBJ2-2; DNA: TGCGCCAGCAGCATACCGACAGGGGACACCGGGGAGCTGTTTTTT; CDR3: CASSIPTGDTGELFF
V: TRBV6-6; D: TRBD2; size: few; length: 15; J: TRBJ2-7; DNA: TGTGCCAGCAGTTACGGAGGACTAGCGGGAGACGAGCAGTACTTC; CDR3: CASSYGGLAGDEQYF
V: TRBV7-9; D: NA; size: few; length: 15; J: TRBJ1-1; DNA: TGTGCCAGCAGCCCCGACGACGTGAGAAACACTGAAGCTTTCTTT; CDR3: CASSPDDVRNTEAFF
V: TRBV19; D: NA; size: NA; length: 17; J: TRBJ1-5; DNA: TGTGCCAGTAGGGGGACGGACAAGGTCGGATGGGATCAGCCCCAGCATTTT; CDR3: CASRGTDKVGWDQPQHF
V: TRBV6-5; D: TRBD2; size: NA; length: 15; J: TRBJ2-3; DNA: TGTGCCAGCAGCCAGCTCAGCGGGACCACAGATACGCAGTATTTT; CDR3: CASSQLSGTTDTQYF
V: TRBV5-1; D: NA; size: NA; length: 12; J: TRBJ1-2; DNA: TGCGCCAGCAGCTTGGATAGAAATGGCTACACCTTC; CDR3: CASSLDRNGYTF
V: TRBV6-6; D: TRBD2; size: few; length: 12; J: TRBJ2-7; DNA: TGTGCCAGCAGTTATGAGGGCGGGGGTATCCTCTTC; CDR3: CASSYEGGGILF
V: TRBV7-3; D: NA; size: few; length: 17; J: TRBJ1-5; DNA: TGTGCCAGCAGCTTAACGAATACAGCAGGGGTTCGTCAGCCCCAGCATTTT; CDR3: CASSLTNTAGVRQPQHF
V: TRBV10-2; D: NA; size: few; length: 15; J: TRBJ1-1; DNA: TGCGCCAGCAGGGACGTCGATCGTATGAACACTGAAGCTTTCTTT; CDR3: CASRDVDRMNTEAFF
V: TRBV12-5; D: NA; size: NA; length: 12; J: TRBJ1-1; DNA: TGTGCTAGTGGAATAGGGGGCACTGAAGCTTTCTTT; CDR3: CASGIGGTEAFF
V: TRBV11-2; D: NA; size: few; length: 14; J: TRBJ1-1; DNA: TGTGCCAGCAGCGTTACAGTCATGAACACTGAAGCTTTCTTT; CDR3: CASSVTVMNTEAFF
V: TRBV5-5; D: NA; size: few; length: 16; J: TRBJ2-1; DNA: TGTGCCAGCACCCATGGGGCTTGGAAGGCAGACAATGAGCAGTTCTTC; CDR3: CASTHGAWKADNEQFF
V: TRBV7-9; D: NA; size: few; length: 16; J: TRBJ1-1; DNA: TGTGCCAGCAGCTTAGCGCAGGGGAGCCCGAACACTGAAGCTTTCTTT; CDR3: CASSLAQGSPNTEAFF